The T cell receptor (beta chain) described here comes from a study of OX40 agonist ivuxolimab in advanced cancers. Study overall: Patients receiving dose escalation had hepatocellular carcinoma, melanoma, renal cell or head and neck cancer.

Findings and caveats of the study: Some patients without response likewise showed low normalized clonal expansion.

About this clone itself: Its antigen is still unknown.

Clones were sequenced by immunoSEQ multiplex PCR, and TCRdb holds only the in-frame ones, with some missing. This sample has about 60,000 clones, with roughly 84% found just once. The germline gives CDR1 SGHRS, CDR2 YFSETQ. Trimming removed 0 bases from V and 3 bases from J, with 10 bases in between. CDR3 length: 15 amino acids. The origin of this receptor is an adult with an advanced solid tumor such as melanoma, head and neck, liver or kidney cancer. The specimen was CD4+ or CD8+ T cells sorted from blood, collected in a trial of the OX40 agonist ivuxolimab. The chain is built from TRBV5-1 and TRBJ2-1; a weak D match, TRBD2 (5 bases). Here the CDR3 DNA reads TGCGCCAGCAGCTTGGCCGGCGAGGGCTACAATGAGCAGTTCTTC. Its protein product is CASSLAGEGYNEQFF.